This T cell receptor (beta chain) was obtained from a study of blood T cell repertoires in COVID-19. Study summary: There were acute and convalescent COVID-19 samples, and they came from the United States, Italy and Spain. Nucleic acid was either cDNA or gDNA, and it came from T cells, B-cell-depleted T cells, or PBMCs.

Germline CDR1 DFQATT, CDR2 SNEGSKA (reference sequence). V gave up 3 bases and J gave up 2 bases, with 7 bases separating them. The CDR3 is 12 amino acids. The repertoire was sequenced with immunoSEQ multiplex PCR; TCRdb's copy has only in-frame clones and lacks some. The sample has around 280,000 clones, around 89% seen once; the top ten hold roughly 1.6%. Individuals aged roughly 18 to 90 years were recruited from 20 to 25 US areas. The study assigned cohorts using participant-reported clinical history. The clonotype originates from a woman younger than 35 with acute COVID-19. The rearrangement joins TRBV20-1 to TRBJ1-2; D remains ambiguous. Sequenced material: PBMCs or T cells enriched from blood (not recorded which). In DNA, the CDR3 is TGCAGTGCTAGTGCACAGAACTATGGCTACACCTTC. Translated, it gives CSASAQNYGYTF.